The clone carrying this TCR beta chain was detected a few times. Antigen unknown. The sample originates from a study of beta chain features in type 1 diabetes. One heparinised draw, averaging about 110 mL, was taken per donor. Reverse transcribing all isolated RNA meant expressed TCRB transcripts were sequenced. Clones were read by immunoSEQ multiplex PCR, and TCRdb kept only the in-frame ones, dropping some. The data hold under 250,000 clones, with around 13% observed a single time. The study, taken as a whole, reports: Patients' naive, central memory and regulatory TCRB repertoires appeared more alike than those of healthy donors. In these data, an HLA type influence on TCRB rearrangement remained unresolved. Moderate yet significant TCRB CDR3 shortening was seen in Type 1 diabetes patients in all four CD4+ subsets.

This CDR3 contains 14 residues. The junction had 4 bases not matched to a gene; V was cut back by 5 bases and J by 1 base. The V gene's germline CDR1 is MNHNY and CDR2 SVGAGI (reference sequence). The chain recombines TRBV6-6 with TRBJ2-7; 8 bases agree with TRBD2. The sample taken for sequencing was naive CD4+ T cells from blood. This TCR came from a young man with type 1 diabetes. For the CDR3, the DNA is TGTGCCAGCAGTCGAGCGGGAGCATCCTACGAGCAGTACTTC. Its translation is CASSRAGASYEQYF.